What follows is one T cell receptor (beta chain) and its context. Its antigen remains unknown. Deep-level assay runs were performed. Measured with immunoSEQ multiplex PCR; TCRdb has only the in-frame clones, and not every one. The sample gives millions of clones, over 85% of which show up once; over 0.12% is in the top ten. The data derive from a study of shared clonotypes between healthy human individuals. Study findings and constraints: What naive subsets generally showed was a larger estimated richness than memory subsets showed.

Unmatched junction bases numbered 2, after V lost 0 bases and J lost 4 bases. In germline, CDR1 is SGHRS, CDR2 YFSETQ. CDR3 length: 15 residues. The receptor was isolated from a man between 18 and 35 years old in good health. Sequences were obtained from naive CD4+ T cells sorted from blood. The subset is: CD45RA+ positively selected. The chain couples TRBV5-1 to TRBJ2-1; 9 bases map to TRBD1. The CDR3 loop is CASSLGDREYNEQFF. As DNA, the CDR3 is TGCGCCAGCAGCTTGGGGGACAGGGAGTACAATGAGCAGTTCTTC.